This TCR beta chain was sequenced during a study of CXCR3-negative and CXCR3-positive naive CD8 T cells. In preparing the TRB cDNA libraries, 5' RACE with UMI labels was used. TCRdb derives one entry per CDR3 protein from the 5' RACE reads, leaving out DNA. This sample lists over 70,000 distinct CDR3 sequences; its ten largest clones have roughly 1.1%. The CDR3 loop spans 15 amino acids. The chain uses TRBV12-3 or TRBV12-4 and TRBJ1-4; TCRdb names TRBD1, which stays unverified in the absence of DNA. Sequencing used naive CXCR3- CD8+ T cells from blood. Subset: CD45RO-CCR7+CD27+CD95- naive CD8+ T cells lacking CXCR3 (TNR3-). The TCR was taken from a human donor in good health. Some clones in this sample may be carry-over from other donors' samples. The CDR3 region is CASSPTGGSNEKLFF.